The rows below give T cell receptor beta chains drawn from one sample of a study of blood T cell repertoires in COVID-19. TCRdb's copy holds only in-frame clones and misses some; the assay was immunoSEQ multiplex PCR. The sample shows fewer than 350,000 clones, about 92% of them seen only once. The source material was peripheral blood. Receptors were obtained from an older woman with COVID-19, enrolled during active disease. Both conserved end residues are part of each CDR3. Each record gives: clone size, D gene, V gene, J gene, CDR3 protein, CDR3 DNA. D genes are given only for firm matches. Some rows mark clone size as missing; the rest say once, few, many or name a class of expanded clone.

-	-	TRBV6-1	TRBJ1-1	CASSEAAGPRGRNEAFF	TGTGCCAGCAGTGAAGCGGCGGGGCCCCGGGGGAGGAATGAAGCTTTCTTT
-	-	TRBV7-7	TRBJ2-1	CASSKDTSTNNEQFF	TGTGCCAGCAGCAAGGACACTTCTACGAACAATGAGCAGTTCTTC
-	TRBD1	TRBV19	TRBJ2-7	CASTRGTGGPYEQYF	TGTGCCAGTACCCGAGGCACAGGGGGGCCCTACGAGCAGTACTTC
-	-	TRBV5-1	TRBJ1-1	CASSFGGRTEAFF	TGCGCCAGCAGCTTCGGGGGGCGGACTGAAGCTTTCTTT
-	TRBD2	TRBV9	TRBJ2-1	CASSVAGGHNEQFF	TGTGCCAGCAGCGTAGCGGGGGGGCACAATGAGCAGTTCTTC
few	TRBD1	TRBV14	TRBJ1-4	CASSQWQGDEKLFF	TGTGCCAGCAGCCAGTGGCAGGGGGATGAAAAACTGTTTTTT
-	TRBD1	TRBV18	TRBJ1-6	CASSPSGTGGSPLHF	TGTGCCAGCTCACCCTCCGGGACAGGAGGTTCACCCCTCCACTTT
-	TRBD1	TRBV15	TRBJ2-1	CATSRRTGAYNEQFF	TGTGCCACCAGCAGACGGACAGGCGCCTACAATGAGCAGTTCTTC
-	-	TRBV6-1	TRBJ1-2	CASSEGPAVYGYTF	TGTGCCAGCAGTGAGGGGCCCGCAGTCTATGGCTACACCTTC
-	-	TRBV18	TRBJ1-1	CASSPTAGFMNTEAFF	TGTGCCAGCTCACCCACTGCGGGTTTTATGAACACTGAAGCTTTCTTT
-	TRBD1	TRBV11-3	TRBJ2-2	CASSLGQGVNTGELFF	TGTGCCAGCAGCTTAGGACAGGGAGTGAACACCGGGGAGCTGTTTTTT
-	TRBD2	TRBV2	TRBJ2-5	CASSELAGGPLKTQYF	TGTGCCAGCAGTGAACTAGCGGGGGGGCCTCTGAAGACCCAGTACTTC
-	TRBD2	TRBV6-6	TRBJ2-5	CASSYEERGAGGTQYF	TGTGCCAGCAGTTATGAGGAGCGGGGGGCCGGGGGGACCCAGTACTTC
-	TRBD1	TRBV5-1	TRBJ1-1	CASSRTGGEIEAFF	TGCGCCAGCAGCCGGACAGGGGGCGAAATTGAAGCTTTCTTT
once	-	TRBV5-6	TRBJ2-4	CASSLTDIQYF	TGTGCCAGCAGCCTTACGGACATTCAGTACTTC
-	-	TRBV5-1	TRBJ1-2	CASSSQGYGYTF	TGCGCCAGCAGCTCGCAGGGATATGGCTACACCTTC
-	-	TRBV5-1	TRBJ2-1	CASSSTGDSSNEQFF	TGCGCCAGCAGCTCAACAGGGGACTCCAGCAATGAGCAGTTCTTC
-	-	TRBV7-8	TRBJ1-1	CASSPFSQGKAFF	TGTGCCAGCAGCCCCTTCTCTCAGGGGAAAGCTTTCTTT
few	-	TRBV5-1	TRBJ1-2	CASSLGPQGAGGYTF	TGCGCCAGCAGCTTGGGTCCGCAAGGGGCAGGTGGCTACACCTTC
-	-	TRBV28	TRBJ1-2	CASSLAGAYGYTF	TGTGCCAGCAGTTTGGCGGGGGCCTATGGCTACACCTTC
-	-	TRBV5-1	TRBJ2-3	CASSVGEATDTQYF	TGCGCCAGCAGTGTAGGGGAGGCCACAGATACGCAGTATTTT
-	-	TRBV5-6	TRBJ1-1	CASSLANNFRAPGRGAFF	TGTGCCAGCAGCTTGGCCAACAATTTCCGGGCTCCCGGGAGGGGAGCTTTCTTT
-	TRBD1	TRBV5-8	TRBJ2-3	CASSSRTGVGTDTQYF	TGTGCCAGCAGCTCCAGGACAGGGGTTGGGACAGATACGCAGTATTTT
-	TRBD2	TRBV7-3	TRBJ2-3	CASSAQAGGGTDTQYF	TGTGCCAGCAGCGCTCAAGCGGGGGGTGGCACAGATACGCAGTATTTT
-	-	TRBV5-1	TRBJ2-2	CASSLLDMTGELFF	TGCGCCAGCAGCTTGCTGGACATGACCGGGGAGCTGTTTTTT
-	TRBD2	TRBV30	TRBJ2-5	CAWSRLGEGGETQYF	TGTGCCTGGAGTCGTTTGGGGGAGGGTGGTGAGACCCAGTACTTC
-	-	TRBV20-1	TRBJ1-2	CSAPSYGYTF	TGCAGTGCCCCCTCCTATGGCTACACCTTC
-	TRBD1	TRBV2	TRBJ2-1	CASTGTGARNEQFF	TGTGCCAGCACCGGGACAGGGGCGCGGAATGAGCAGTTCTTC
-	TRBD1	TRBV12-5	TRBJ2-7	CASGNTGTGVSYEQYF	TGTGCTAGTGGTAATACCGGGACAGGGGTCTCCTACGAGCAGTACTTC
once	-	TRBV7-2	TRBJ1-2	CASSLEGQGGYGYTF	TGTGCCAGCAGCTTAGAGGGGCAGGGAGGCTATGGCTACACCTTC
-	TRBD1	TRBV5-5	TRBJ1-2	CASSMTGLSYGYTF	TGTGCCAGCAGCATGACAGGGCTTAGCTATGGCTACACCTTC
-	TRBD1	TRBV19	TRBJ1-1	CASSSRTGNTEAFF	TGTGCCAGTAGTTCGCGGACAGGGAACACTGAAGCTTTCTTT
few	-	TRBV7-9	TRBJ1-1	CASIATGLDTEAFF	TGTGCCAGCATCGCGACAGGCTTGGACACTGAAGCTTTCTTT
-	TRBD1	TRBV13	TRBJ1-1	CASLINRGRGKNTEAFF	TGTGCCAGCCTAATTAACAGGGGGCGCGGAAAGAACACTGAAGCTTTCTTT
-	TRBD1	TRBV6-4	TRBJ1-1	CASRERGGTGDLNTEAFF	TGTGCCAGCAGAGAGAGGGGAGGGACAGGGGATTTGAACACTGAAGCTTTCTTT
once	-	TRBV10-1	TRBJ1-1	CASSEGRQVHTEAFF	TGCGCCAGCAGTGAGGGCCGACAGGTTCACACTGAAGCTTTCTTT
-	-	TRBV9	TRBJ1-2	CASSAYPQGNYGYTF	TGTGCCAGCAGCGCATACCCACAGGGTAACTATGGCTACACCTTC
-	TRBD1	TRBV30	TRBJ1-5	CAWGGQGGNQPQHF	TGTGCCTGGGGGGGACAGGGTGGGAATCAGCCCCAGCATTTT
-	-	TRBV18	TRBJ1-1	CASSPAGSSTEAFF	TGTGCCAGCTCACCCGCAGGGTCCAGCACTGAAGCTTTCTTT
-	TRBD2	TRBV11-2	TRBJ2-1	CASSSLPRAGGQFF	TGTGCCAGCAGCTCCCTCCCCCGAGCGGGAGGGCAGTTCTTC
-	-	TRBV7-9	TRBJ2-1	CASSLPAASYNEQFF	TGTGCCAGCAGCCTGCCTGCGGCCTCCTACAATGAGCAGTTCTTC
-	-	TRBV7-7	TRBJ2-2	CASSQDREAGELFF	TGTGCCAGCAGCCAAGACAGGGAGGCCGGGGAGCTGTTTTTT
-	TRBD1	TRBV27	TRBJ1-6	CASSLGQGDSYNSPLHF	TGTGCCAGCAGTCTCGGACAGGGCGACTCCTATAATTCACCCCTCCACTTT
-	-	TRBV6-5	TRBJ1-5	CASTTVPGNQPQHF	TGTGCCAGCACGACCGTCCCAGGGAATCAGCCCCAGCATTTT
-	TRBD2	TRBV3-1/TRBV3-2	TRBJ2-2	CASSQRGGFTGELFF	TGTGCCAGCAGCCAACGCGGGGGGTTCACCGGGGAGCTGTTTTTT